The TCR beta chain described here comes from a study of T cell repertoires in cytomegalovirus infection. As for the study in general: Public TCR beta signatures marked donors with CMV infection and the matching HLA. Study results and caveats: Cumulative frequency of public TCR beta families picked out carriers of CMV plus the relevant HLA. HLA-C-restricted CMV-specific TCR beta clonotypes were dominant in the ex vivo response.

About this clonotype: As yet, its antigen is unknown.

TCRdb itself ran the reads through MiXCR, one entry per CDR3 protein. Of about 130,000 distinct CDR3 sequences listed, approximately 9.2% are singletons. The CDR3 has 14 residues. Germline CDR1 and CDR2: SGHRS and YFSETQ. V lost 4 bases, J lost 4 bases, and 7 bases stayed unmatched. This TCR was sampled from a human donor in good health (CMV status not recorded). Some clones in this sample may be carry-over from other donors' samples. Sequencing was performed on PBMCs. The chain is built from TRBV5-1 and TRBJ2-5; 7 bases agree with TRBD1. The CDR3 DNA reads TGCGCCAGCAGCAGAACAGGGGCGGGAGAGACCCAGTACTTC. Translated: CASSRTGAGETQYF.